This paragraph reports one T cell receptor beta chain. The clone's antigen remains unknown. The junction does not match germline at one end; this may be a read error. These data belong to a study of cytomegalovirus exposure and HLA in healthy donors (dated by TCRdb to 2016 to 2017). Turning to the overall study: An earlier analysis of under 600 of the donors reported about 290 Gb of sequence data and 100 million to 130 million unique TCR beta sequences from about 200 million T cells. The T cell repertoires of some 700 subjects were profiled by immunosequencing and related to cytomegalovirus serostatus. An earlier analysis of some 600 of the donors applied high-throughput TCR beta sequencing to assess whether each TCR beta V gene segment acted as functional or pseudogenic. All discovery cohort repertoires had been generated using a single sequencing platform. Donor age, sex, ethnicity and CMV serostatus were compiled alongside the repertoire data. Of the approximately 370 genotyped donors, roughly 76% were placed in the genetic ancestry cluster associated with self-reported Caucasian donors. The aim of the study was to test whether cataloging public T cell receptors could identify signatures of past pathogen exposure. To predict cytomegalovirus infection status, the study brought together high-throughput TCR immunosequencing, statistical association of individual TCRs with disease status, and machine learning. Roughly 5 DR-DQ haplotypes were treated as single units for association and clustering because of strong linkage in the cohort. A later analysis re-analyzed previously published TCR beta repertoires from several hundred donors and added high-resolution HLA genotyping to study TCR occurrence patterns. An early release covering more than 500 HLA-typed donors comprised 250 to 350 gigabases of sequencing data and roughly 86 million unique TCR sequences. Typing coverage varied by locus: roughly 629-630 donors for A, B, C, DRB1 and DQB1; around 560 for DQA1; about 570 for DPA1; approximately 470 for DPB1. Genome-wide SNP genotypes for about three fifths of the roughly 670 donors were used in a later genetic analysis, which treated that subset as a discovery cohort. Rather than drawing on any new phenotypic data, the later analysis identified candidate immune exposures from TCR beta sequences and the way those sequences occurred across donors. On average, around 240,000 unique TCR beta nucleotide sequences were sequenced per donor among more than 350 genotyped donors of the cohort, with roughly 20% of those sequences being non-productive. In addition to the first cohort of several hundred subjects, a separate validation cohort of 130 or so different subjects was used. HLA typing included class I and class II loci at four-digit resolution. What the study reported, not specific to this receptor: Most CMV-associated TCR beta chains appeared to be HLA-restricted in a later analysis, and the HLA associations seemed to be driven largely by CMV exposure. A later analysis associated 15,000 to 20,000 TCR beta sequences with specific HLA alleles at a false discovery rate of 0.05. Across donors, most TCR sequences were observed very rarely, whereas some public TCRs were present in many individuals. In a later analysis, several top co-occurrence clusters were reported to appear linked to parvovirus B19, influenza, CMV and Epstein-Barr virus. Sequencing depth was assumed to be roughly uniform across donors in the presence/absence analyses, though that assumption may not hold. In an earlier analysis of approximately 590 of the donors, most TCR beta V segments were observed in productive rearrangements about 87% or about 30% of the time, broadly matching IMGT annotations. The authors suggested that the approach could potentially be extended to other disease states and immunological phenotypes. Assigning TCR associations to individual alleles was difficult when HLA alleles, especially DR and DQ, strongly co-occurred. A few of the identified cytomegalovirus-associated TCR beta chains were confirmed in vitro to be specific for cytomegalovirus antigens. In a later analysis, HLA-associated TCR beta chains showed more clonal expansion and lower generation probabilities than non-associated chains that were equally common. In a later genetic analysis, fewer N-insertions in productive TCRs were reported among donors in an Asian-associated ancestry cluster than the approximately 630-donor mean. A later analysis found that TCR association rates varied across HLA loci, with DRB1 alleles showing the most associated TCRs and HLA-C alleles the fewest. HLA typing was unavailable for some donors at each locus, so association tests used only the typed subset. A total of fewer than 200 TCR beta chains were listed by the study as associated with cytomegalovirus. Because counts were too low, approximately 18 rarely observed V segments, including chromosome 9 orphons, were excluded from the earlier analysis of 500 to 700 of the donors. Linkage disequilibrium might explain the correlated functional status among segregating V segments, but an unknown experimental factor could not be ruled out. A further reported finding was that TCR beta sequences accurately predicted the HLA-A and HLA-B alleles for most subjects in the first cohort. In this cohort, only TCR beta chains were sequenced, and detectable features were limited by the absence of alpha or paired-chain data. Cytomegalovirus status was reported to be diagnosed by the classifier with high specificity and sensitivity in both the original and validation cohorts. Some IMGT-functional V segments, including TRBV6-2 and TRBV6-3, could not be distinguished by the 87-base-pair reads and were therefore excluded. V-gene and J-gene trimming of TCR beta chains was associated with a missense DCLRE1C variant in a later genetic analysis, and the association was replicated in an independent cohort. A cluster of highly shared sequence variants was judged likely to represent a technical artifact of the sequencing pipeline. For the cohort, immune exposure information was limited to CMV serostatus.

The cohort comprised more than 550 healthy bone marrow donors. At the time of sampling, all cohort members were nominally healthy, though unrecorded immune exposures were likely present. The donor was CMV seropositive and belonged to the group of 250 to 300 seropositive cohort members. Each donor provided a peripheral blood sample, and peripheral blood mononuclear cells were used for TCR beta sequencing. Genomic DNA extraction from the blood cell samples was performed with the Qiagen DNeasy Blood Extraction Kit. CDR1 and CDR2 are drawn from the germline V gene (reference sequence): GTSNPN, SVGIG. The CDR3 numbers 15 residues from cysteine through phenylalanine. Only the CDR3 portion is preserved as DNA: 45 bases, with reading frame beginning at the first base. Receptor amplification or capture employed the immunoSEQ multiplex PCR assay. A mixture of 60 forward primers for TCR Vbeta segments and 13 reverse primers for TCR Jbeta segments was used in the multiplex PCR. The CDR3 region of rearranged TCR beta genes was amplified from genomic DNA by a multiplex PCR assay. The amplified TCR beta libraries were sequenced on the Illumina HiSeq System as 87-base-pair reads. The published analysis was carried out like this. A later analysis tallied around 80 million unique TCR beta chains across the 660 or so repertoires, and about 10 million of those chains were shared by two or more donors. A nearest-neighbor algorithm error-corrected the raw reads and collapsed the reads into unique sequences, merging closely related sequences to remove PCR and sequencing errors. CDR3 sequences were aligned to IMGT reference sequences to assign V, D and J gene segments. For a sequence to be retained, a match of at least six nucleotides to both a V gene segment and a J gene segment was required. Rearrangements were classified as productive when the CDR3 lacked stop codons and remained in frame with V and J, and all other rearrangements were classified as non-productive. Following IMGT convention, CDR3 was defined as the stretch from the second conserved V-encoded cysteine to the conserved J-encoded phenylalanine. In an earlier analysis of approximately 590 of the donors, sequences lacking an unambiguous match to a single V gene segment were excluded. An earlier analysis of several hundred of the donors classified V segments as functional when productive rearrangements were above 56.7% and as segregating when the standard deviation between donors was above 5%. A statistical classification framework was developed to diagnose cytomegalovirus status using the catalog of TCR beta chain sequences. In a later analysis, TCR nucleotide sequences were compared against IMGT/GENE-DB human TR gene sequences so that V and J genes could be assigned. Using the TCRdist pipeline, a later analysis assigned CDR3 sequences along with most-parsimonious VDJ recombination scenarios. In a later analysis, every TCR beta chain was defined by the combination of its CDR3 amino acid sequence and its V-gene family, and reads without a unique V-gene family were dropped. As a way to deal with suspected cross-contamination and a sequencing artifact, a later analysis dropped 640 or so nucleotide sequences that were highly shared and had low generation probability. In a later analysis, a clonal expansion index for each public chain was calculated from normalized within-repertoire ranks of inferred template counts. A later analysis computed generation probabilities with a VDJ recombination model fitted to out-of-frame rearrangements, and checked the results against IGoR. In a later analysis, TCR-TCR, TCR-HLA and TCR-CMV co-occurrence was scored with hypergeometric tests, and a repertoire-size bias correction was applied to TCR pairs. To estimate false discovery rates, a later analysis permuted the HLA or CMV assignments 20 times. In a later analysis, co-occurring TCRs were grouped with DBSCAN, and TCRdist sequence similarity was added when clustering was performed within HLA-allele-positive subsets. For co-occurrence clustering, repertoires with fewer than 30,000 or more than 120,000 public chains were excluded, along with five or six repertoires with anomalous nucleotide sharing. TCRdb's version of the immuneACCESS table is confined to in-frame rearrangements and falls short of the full clone set. An unresolved V gene accounts for under half of the shortfall where checked; the remainder is of unknown origin. V and J calls and clone size come straight from that table; D and trimming were deduced from the DNA. This sample comprises 100,000 to 150,000 clones, about 10% of them detected only once. The ten largest clones take up under 6% of the sample.

The specimen sequenced was PBMCs. The chain was built from TRBV30 and TRBJ1-5; TRBD1 is a weak D gene call, 5 bases matching. The clonotype comes from a woman in her late teens or twenties in good health and CMV-seropositive. In nucleotides, the sequence is TGTGCCGGGAGGTCTGGTCGCAGGGTCAATCAGCCCCAGCATTTT. This sequence encodes CAGRSGRRVNQPQHF.